These 27 T cell receptor beta chains were sequenced from one sample in a study of patients and donors after allogeneic stem cell transplantation. One entry per CDR3 protein results from TCRdb running MiXCR on the RT-PCR reads. The sample yields about 110,000 distinct CDR3 sequences, around 36% seen once. Input material: blood, either unsorted or a sorted T cell fraction (not recorded which). These receptors were taken from a human donor who was either an allogeneic HSCT recipient or a stem cell or donor lymphocyte infusion donor (not recorded which). It is not recorded whose cells these are; they may come from a transplant donor.

This clonotype has only a few counts. This sequence joins TRBV6-1 and TRBJ2-2, with 8 bases fitting TRBD2. J lost 1 base, V lost 8 bases, and 3 bases had no gene match. CDR3 length: 14 residues. Germline V CDR1 and CDR2: MNHNS, SASEGT. Here the CDR3 DNA reads TGTGCCAGCCGACGGGAGGGGAACACCGGGGAGCTGTTTTTT. Translation: CASRREGNTGELFF.

In this sample, this clonotype turned up a few times. The rearrangement uses TRBV20-1 and TRBJ1-4; D call uncertain. In germline, CDR1 is DFQATT, CDR2 SNEGSKA (reference sequence). This CDR3 region has 11 residues. V lost 6 bases and J 7 bases, leaving 9 bases between the germline ends. CDR3 nucleotide sequence: TGCAGTGCCGCTGGGATTGAAAAACTGTTTTTT. This translates into CSAAGIEKLFF.

The rearrangement uses TRBV27 and TRBJ2-1; 7 nucleotides line up with TRBD2. The J segment lost 4 bases and the V segment lost 5 bases, leaving 8 bases of the junction unmatched. This CDR3 has 15 amino acids. Germline V gene data show CDR1 as MNHEY and CDR2 as SMNVEV (reference sequence). CDR3 sequence: CASSLAEPWYNEQFF. The CDR3 nucleotides are TGTGCCAGCAGTCTAGCGGAACCCTGGTACAATGAGCAGTTCTTC.

This CDR3 is CASSSRLAGNNEQFF. CDR3 DNA: TGTGCCAGCAGCAGCCGACTAGCGGGGAACAATGAGCAGTTCTTC. The J gene is TRBJ2-1, the V gene TRBV7-9, with 11 bases aligning to TRBD2. The CDR3 is made up of 15 amino acids. The ends lost 5 bases at V and 5 bases at J; junction bases unmatched: 5. Looked up from germline, CDR1 is SEHNR and CDR2 is FQNEAQ (reference sequence).

Only a few counts were recorded for this clonotype. The V gene is TRBV28, the J gene TRBJ1-1; D uncertain. Germline V CDR1 and CDR2: MDHEN, SYDVKM. Trimming stripped 6 bases from V and 6 bases from J, with 23 bases between. This CDR3 has 16 residues. The CDR3 here is CASSAPGNLPGAEAFF. The CDR3, as DNA: TGTGCCAGCAGCGCCCCTGGCAATCTCCCAGGCGCTGAAGCTTTCTTT.

This clonotype was seen many times. The genes are TRBV5-6 and TRBJ2-7; D not resolved. V was pared by 3 bases and J by 6 bases, with 7 bases between. This CDR3 has 11 residues. Germline loops: CDR1 SGHDT, CDR2 YYEEEE. This CDR3 reads CASSSAGEQYF. The CDR3 nucleotides read TGTGCCAGCAGCTCGGCCGGCGAGCAGTACTTC.

In this sample, this clonotype turned up a few times. This chain joins TRBV5-5 and TRBJ1-5; the D gene is possibly TRBD1 (6 bases). CDR3 length: 16 amino acids. Germline V gene data show CDR1 as SGHKS and CDR2 as YYEKEE (reference sequence). V dropped 0 bases and J dropped 1 base, with 11 bases sitting between them. The CDR3 nucleotides are TGTGCCAGCAGCTTGGTTGGGGGCAGGAGCAATCAGCCCCAGCATTTT. It encodes CASSLVGGRSNQPQHF.

This clonotype was counted between two and nine times. The chain recombines TRBV20-1 with TRBJ2-1, with D possibly matching TRBD2 (6 bases). V was clipped by 6 bases and J by 6 bases, with 9 bases between them. The CDR3 totals 11 residues. Germline assignment: CDR1 DFQATT and CDR2 SNEGSKA (reference sequence). Here the CDR3 reads CSARRGNEQFF. The CDR3 nucleotides read TGCAGTGCAAGGAGGGGCAATGAGCAGTTCTTC.

The V call is TRBV20-1, the J call TRBJ2-7; the D gene is possibly TRBD2 (6 bases). The CDR3 loop spans 12 amino acids. Trimming removed 3 bases at V and 2 bases at J, with 8 bases between. CDR1 is DFQATT, CDR2 SNEGSKA, per germline (reference sequence). The CDR3 is CSARPSAYEQYF. The DNA for the CDR3 is TGCAGTGCTAGGCCTAGCGCCTACGAGCAGTACTTC.

The gene calls are TRBV27 and TRBJ1-5; the D is unclear. Germline loops: CDR1 MNHEY, CDR2 SMNVEV (reference sequence). V was shortened by 6 bases and J by 13 bases, with 7 bases between the two germline ends. The CDR3 spans 9 residues. The CDR3 nucleotides are TGTGCCAGCAGGCATCCTCAGCATTTT. Protein product: CASRHPQHF.

This clonotype was seen a few times. The chain joins TRBV4-3 to TRBJ2-1; a weak D match, TRBD1 (5 bases). There are 13 residues in the CDR3. With 4 bases removed from V and 5 bases from J, the gap between germline ends came to 9 bases. Per germline, CDR1 LGHNA and CDR2 YSLEER. DNA of the CDR3: TGCGCCAGCAGCCTTAGGGGTAACAATGAGCAGTTCTTC. Translation gives CASSLRGNNEQFF.

The chain has TRBV27 and TRBJ1-4; D possibly corresponds to TRBD1 (6 bases). The CDR3 is 14 residues long. Germline-derived CDR1 and CDR2 are MNHEY and SMNVEV (reference sequence). The V gene lost 3 bases and the J gene lost 8 bases, with 13 bases spanning the gap. CDR3 in DNA: TGTGCCAGCAGTTTTCGGGGGCGCGAGGAAAAACTGTTTTTT. Translating it yields CASSFRGREEKLFF. Filled out from reference TRBV27 and TRBJ1-4, the complete variable domain reads EAQVTQNPRYLITVTGKKLTVTCSQNMNHEYMSWYRQDPGLGLRQIYYSMNVEVTDKGDVPEGYKVSRKEKRNFPLILESPSPNQTSLYFCASSFRGREEKLFFGSGTQLSVL.

The DNA for the CDR3 is TGTGCCAGCAGCTTAGCGGTTAGCCGCAGCACAGATACGCAGTATTTT. Its protein product is CASSLAVSRSTDTQYF. The chain has TRBV7-8 and TRBJ2-3; no definite D call. CDR1 and CDR2 from the germline V gene are SGHVS and FQNEAQ. Deletions cut 0 bases from V and 0 bases from J, with 10 bases between. The CDR3 spans 16 residues.

This clonotype was detected only once. The chain is built from TRBV28 and TRBJ2-7; D unclear. The V gene's germline CDR1 is MDHEN and CDR2 SYDVKM. This CDR3 region has 11 residues. V lost 6 bases, J lost 6 bases, and 9 bases lay in between. CDR3 region: CASSRRFEQYF. As DNA, the CDR3 is TGTGCCAGCAGCCGTCGGTTCGAGCAGTACTTC.

This chain connects TRBV10-3 to TRBJ1-1; D is unclear. The CDR3 runs to 12 residues. The germline V gene encodes CDR1 ENHRY and CDR2 SYGVKD. Between the trimmed V and J ends, which lost 6 bases and 8 bases, there was a span of 13 bases. The CDR3 bases are TGTGCCATCAGGACGGTCTTGGGGGAAGCTTTCTTT. Amino acids: CAIRTVLGEAFF.

V is TRBV15 and J is TRBJ2-7, with D possibly being TRBD1 or TRBD2 (5 bases each). CDR1 is LNHNV and CDR2 is YYDKDF in the germline V gene (reference sequence). Trimming took off 5 bases at V and 6 bases at J, with 14 bases between the two ends. The CDR3 length is 13 residues. This CDR3 reads CATSPVKRGEQYF. CDR3 coding DNA: TGTGCCACCAGCCCGGTCAAGAGGGGCGAGCAGTACTTC.

This clonotype was counted only a few times. The chain combines TRBV5-1 with TRBJ2-5, with 10 bases aligning to TRBD2. V shed 0 bases, J shed 5 bases, and the junction held 4 bases outside the gene matches. The CDR3 length is 15 residues. CDR1 and CDR2 from the germline V gene are SGHRS and YFSETQ. DNA of the CDR3: TGCGCCAGCAGCTTGGGTGCTAGCGGGAGTGAGACCCAGTACTTC. Protein product: CASSLGASGSETQYF. Complete variable domain (other parts from reference TRBV5-1 and TRBJ2-5): KAGVTQTPRYLIKTRGQQVTLSCSPISGHRSVSWYQQTPGQGLQFLFEYFSETQRNKGNFPGRFSGRQFSNSRSEMNVSTLELGDSALYLCASSLGASGSETQYFGPGTRLLVL.

This clonotype was counted a few times. V is TRBV7-2 and J is TRBJ2-5; D remains unclear. Trimming pared 5 bases from V and 2 bases from J, leaving 12 bases between. The germline CDR1 and CDR2 sequences are SGHTA and FQGNSA. This CDR3 has 14 amino acids. The CDR3 bases are TGTGCCAGCAGCAGCCTCCACGTACAAGAGACCCAGTACTTC. Protein sequence: CASSSLHVQETQYF.

Only a few counts were recorded for this clonotype. The chain recombines TRBV5-1 with TRBJ1-5, with TRBD1 identical over 7 bases. The CDR3 covers 15 residues. V lost 5 bases, J lost 5 bases, and 10 bases stayed unmatched. Germline V lookup: CDR1 SGHRS, CDR2 YFSETQ. The CDR3 loop is CASSRDSGPDQPQHF. CDR3 coding DNA: TGCGCCAGCAGTCGGGACAGTGGACCGGATCAGCCCCAGCATTTT.

V usage is TRBV7-2 and J usage is TRBJ2-2; D is perhaps TRBD2 (6 bases). Germline V gene sequence: CDR1 SGHTA, CDR2 FQGNSA. V dropped 7 bases and J dropped 2 bases, with 17 bases sitting between them. The CDR3 spans 16 residues. The CDR3 region is CASTQRSGVNTGELFF. CDR3 DNA: TGTGCCAGCACCCAGCGATCGGGGGTAAACACCGGGGAGCTGTTTTTT.

This clonotype is a singleton in its sample. The rearrangement joins TRBV27 to TRBJ2-1; D call uncertain. The CDR3 contains 13 residues. CDR1 is MNHEY and CDR2 is SMNVEV in the germline V gene (reference sequence). The V end was cut by 5 bases, the J end by 8 bases, with 13 bases between. The CDR3 loop reads CASSALGYDEQFF. The CDR3 DNA reads as TGTGCCAGCAGTGCCTTAGGTTATGATGAGCAGTTCTTC.

A few counts support this clonotype. V is TRBV12-3 or TRBV12-4 and J is TRBJ2-4; perhaps D is TRBD1 or TRBD2 (5 bases each). The V and J ends lost 1 base and 7 bases respectively, with 8 bases between them. The length of the CDR3 is 13 residues. CDR3 nucleotide sequence: TGTGCCAGCAGTTTAGTAGGGACGAACATTCAGTACTTC. Protein product: CASSLVGTNIQYF.

This clonotype was detected a few times. The V gene is TRBV6-1, the J gene TRBJ1-5; 10 positions agree with TRBD1. The trim removed 8 bases at V and 7 bases at J, leaving 11 bases unmatched. The CDR3 runs to 15 residues. Germline CDR1 and CDR2: MNHNS and SASEGT. This CDR3 is CASARGDRGKQPQHF. The CDR3 DNA reads TGTGCCAGCGCGCGAGGGGACAGGGGAAAGCAGCCCCAGCATTTT.

In the case of this clonotype: Here the CDR3 omits its conserved ending phenylalanine or tryptophan, so a read error is the likely source. It is unclear where the CDR3 begins or ends on the DNA, so no DNA is shown, and the CDR3 is as TCRdb lists it. This chain links TRBV20-1 with TRBJ1-2. Ends included, the CDR3 has 9 residues. In germline, CDR1 is DFQATT, CDR2 SNEGSKA (reference sequence). CDR3 region: CSAVSGGEI.

The rearrangement joins TRBV9 to TRBJ2-7; D may correspond to TRBD1 or TRBD2 (5 bases each). CDR3 length: 18 amino acids. The V end lost 4 bases, the J end lost 0 bases, and 23 bases lay between the germline ends. CDR1 and CDR2 from the germline V gene are SGDLS and YYNGEE. The CDR3 here is CASSSTDSGGRASYEQYF. The CDR3 nucleotides read TGTGCCAGCAGCTCAACTGACAGTGGAGGCCGGGCCTCCTACGAGCAGTACTTC.

This clonotype was counted a few times. The chain couples TRBV4-3 to TRBJ1-2, with D possibly being TRBD1 (5 bases). This CDR3 has 14 amino acids. Looked up from germline, CDR1 is LGHNA and CDR2 is YSLEER. The ends were cut back, 5 bases at V and 2 bases at J, with 12 bases in the middle. The CDR3 coding sequence is TGCGCCAGCAGCTTCCGGGACGGGAACTATGGCTACACCTTC. Its translation is CASSFRDGNYGYTF.

This clonotype has just a few counts. The V gene is TRBV6-6, the J gene TRBJ1-4, with D tentatively TRBD1 (5 bases). The CDR3 is 14 residues long. V was trimmed by 5 bases and J by 1 base, leaving 8 bases between them. The germline CDR1 and CDR2 sequences are MNHNY and SVGAGI (reference sequence). This CDR3 is CASSNRQTNEKLFF. CDR3 DNA sequence: TGTGCCAGCAGTAACAGGCAAACTAATGAAAAACTGTTTTTT.